This T cell receptor beta chain comes out of a study of Graves' ophthalmopathy and Graves' hyperthyroidism listed by TCRdb under 2018. Study-level background: Hyperthyroidism was defined as stable when no progression to ophthalmopathy occurred within 18 months of follow-up. For independent validation, a separate cohort was made up of some 19 hyperthyroidism patients plus 17 patients who later progressed from hyperthyroidism to ophthalmopathy. In total, over 130 blood samples were TCR-sequenced: 43 ophthalmopathy, under 85 hyperthyroidism and approximately 17 hyperthyroidism-to-ophthalmopathy patients. After sampling, hyperthyroidism patients received methimazole starting at 30 mg daily, and ophthalmopathy patients received high-dose intravenous methylprednisolone. To explore V-J signatures that distinguish ophthalmopathy from hyperthyroidism, a discovery set of more than 90 patients was enrolled, made up of some 41 with ophthalmopathy and around 60 with stable hyperthyroidism. In over five hyperthyroidism patients, the T-cell repertoires found in thyroid tissue were compared with those found in blood. The study used signatures of the TCR beta repertoire to tell Graves' ophthalmopathy apart from Graves' hyperthyroidism and to predict which patients would progress to ophthalmopathy.

This clonotype appeared a few times. There is no known antigen for this receptor. The sample holds no much larger clone one base away, and base qualities are not on file. Reading the germline V gene (reference sequence) gives CDR1 SEHNR and CDR2 FQNEAQ. From cysteine to phenylalanine, the CDR3 is 12 amino acids long. This entry keeps only the CDR3 DNA: 36 bases, framed from base 1. For repertoire sequencing, TCR beta CDR3 regions were amplified from RNA transcripts. A first-round RT-PCR used HTBI primers with the Qiagen OneStep RT-PCR kit, followed by a second-round multiplex PCR, size selection and purification. The libraries underwent paired-end sequencing with 100 bp reads on an Illumina HiSeq2000. In the source study's methods: SOAPnuke was used for read processing, and reads with adapters, uncalled bases, a mean Phred below 15, or no exact constant-primer or identifier match were discarded. COPE v1.2.5 was used to merge high-quality paired reads. Unique nucleotide sequences were defined as clonotypes and aligned to IMGT TRB V, D and J references using MiTCR v1.1. Only V-J combinations with frequency above 0.0001 were analysed, covering more than 99% of repertoires. A TCR clonal expansion and chaos score per V-J combination was defined as the ratio of F50 clonal expansion to chaos observed in the TCRdist matrix. Welch's t-statistics and random forest were used to reduce the features to about twelve V-J combinations, which were then used as input to a naive Bayes classifier. Thyroid-blood repertoire similarity was quantified with the Morisita-Horn index. The raw public reads went through TCRdb reprocessing: fastp at Q25, MiXCR clone calling, in-frame beta chains kept. Each record represents a unique CDR3 protein, reported with the most common genes and DNA among its rows. TCRdb, not the authors, supplied the V and J calls. This sample is represented by about 550,000 distinct CDR3 sequences; 35% to 45% of them were singletons. Roughly 4.5% of the sample is in the top ten clones.

Hyperthyroidism patients were newly diagnosed, were aged 18 to 65 years, and had a disease duration under 2 months. Anyone with other autoimmune diseases, uncontrolled infections, pregnancy or lactation was excluded from the study. Clinical symptoms, serum thyroxine, TRAb, thyroid ultrasound and orbital computed tomography formed the basis of the diagnosis. Total RNA was extracted with Trizol reagent and quality-checked on an Agilent 2100 Bioanalyzer. Broad study findings and their caveats: No statistical method was used to set the sample size in advance, and the investigators knew which group each participant was assigned to. The 13-signature model separated ophthalmopathy from stable hyperthyroidism with 87.88% sensitivity and less than 83% specificity in cross-validation, and 80%/75% in the test set. Most of the expanded thyroid clonotypes with a frequency above 0.001 were also detected in blood, and it was suggested that the thyroid immune response may be reflected by blood repertoires. In validation, the model predicted ophthalmopathy progression with about 71% sensitivity and roughly 72% specificity; some 13 predicted patients were CT-confirmed with GO in a median of around 6 months.

The sequencing sample was made of peripheral blood or thyroid tissue (not recorded which). The origin of this receptor is an adult man with Graves' hyperthyroidism. Recombination joined TRBV7-9 with TRBJ2-5, with an unclear D gene assignment. Near its end, the DNA agrees better with TRBJ2-1, so the J call may be wrong. The bases read TGTGCCAGCGGCGGAGCCTATGGTGAGCAGTTCTTC. This sequence encodes CASGGAYGEQFF.